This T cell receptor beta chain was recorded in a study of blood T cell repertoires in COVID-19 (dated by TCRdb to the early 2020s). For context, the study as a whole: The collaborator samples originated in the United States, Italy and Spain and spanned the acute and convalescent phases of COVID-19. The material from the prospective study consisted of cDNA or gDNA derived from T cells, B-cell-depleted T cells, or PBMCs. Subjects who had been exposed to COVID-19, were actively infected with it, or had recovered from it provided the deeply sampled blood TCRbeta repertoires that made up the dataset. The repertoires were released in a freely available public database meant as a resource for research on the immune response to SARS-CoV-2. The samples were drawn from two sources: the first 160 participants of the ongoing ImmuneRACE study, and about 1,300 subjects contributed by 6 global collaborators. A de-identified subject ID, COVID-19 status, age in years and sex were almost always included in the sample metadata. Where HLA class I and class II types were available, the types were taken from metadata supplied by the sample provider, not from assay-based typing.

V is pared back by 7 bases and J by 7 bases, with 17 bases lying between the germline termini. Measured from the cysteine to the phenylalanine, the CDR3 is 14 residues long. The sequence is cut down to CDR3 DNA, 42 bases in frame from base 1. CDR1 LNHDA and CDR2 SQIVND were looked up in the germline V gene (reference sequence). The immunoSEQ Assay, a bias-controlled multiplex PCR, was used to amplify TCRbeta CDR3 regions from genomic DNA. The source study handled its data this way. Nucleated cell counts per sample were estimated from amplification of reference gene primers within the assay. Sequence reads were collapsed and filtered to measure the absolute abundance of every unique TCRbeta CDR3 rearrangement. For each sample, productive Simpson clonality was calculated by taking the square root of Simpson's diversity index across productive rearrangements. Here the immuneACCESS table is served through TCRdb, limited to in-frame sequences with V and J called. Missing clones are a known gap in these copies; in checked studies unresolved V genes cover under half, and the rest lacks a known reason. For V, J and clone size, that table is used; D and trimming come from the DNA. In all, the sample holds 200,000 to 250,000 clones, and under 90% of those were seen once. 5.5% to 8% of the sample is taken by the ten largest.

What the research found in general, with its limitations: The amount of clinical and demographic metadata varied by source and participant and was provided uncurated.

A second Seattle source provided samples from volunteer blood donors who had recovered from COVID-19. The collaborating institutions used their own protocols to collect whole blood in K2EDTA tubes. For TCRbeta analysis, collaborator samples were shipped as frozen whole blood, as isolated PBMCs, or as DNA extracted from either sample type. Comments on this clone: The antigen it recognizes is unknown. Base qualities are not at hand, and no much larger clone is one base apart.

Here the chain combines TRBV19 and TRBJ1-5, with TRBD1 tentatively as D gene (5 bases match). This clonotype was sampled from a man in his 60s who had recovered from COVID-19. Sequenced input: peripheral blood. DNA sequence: TGTGCCAGTAAGGTGGGTTACGGGGGGCAGCCCCAGCATTTT. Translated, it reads CASKVGYGGQPQHF.